This TCR beta chain came from a study of T cell changes during pregnancy in multiple sclerosis. TCRdb's copy holds only in-frame clones and misses some; the assay was immunoSEQ multiplex PCR. The table lists approximately 35,000 clones, about 92% of them singletons. The CDR3 sequence is 14 residues long. Germline trimming cut 7 bases from V and 4 bases from J; bases unmatched to any gene: 11. Germline V lookup: CDR1 SQVTM, CDR2 ANQGSEA. The source was CD4+ T cells from peripheral blood mononuclear cells, collected after pregnancy. This sequence originates from a female donor in good health, enrolled as a control in a pregnancy study. The chain uses TRBV29-1 and TRBJ2-7, with TRBD1 identical over 9 bases. CDR3 residues: CSARDRVGGYEQYF. CDR3 DNA sequence: TGCAGCGCCCGGGACAGGGTAGGGGGATACGAGCAGTACTTC.